This entry lists 8 T cell receptor beta chains sequenced from one sample in a study of shared clonotypes between healthy human individuals. Naive CD8 cells comprised CD45RO-negative, CCR7-positively selected cells, excluding terminally differentiated effector memory CD45RA+ cells. Profiled with immunoSEQ multiplex PCR; TCRdb holds only in-frame clones, not every one. The table lists just over 2,000,000 clones, roughly 94% of them singletons. The sequencing input was naive CD8+ T cells sorted from blood. Receptors were obtained from a man aged 18 to 30 in good health.

This rearrangement joins TRBV7-9 to TRBJ1-6; tentatively, D is TRBD1 (5 bases). CDR3 size: 17 residues. Germline V gene data show CDR1 as SEHNR and CDR2 as FQNEAQ (reference sequence). Trimming took 2 bases from V and 7 from J, leaving 18 bases between them. CDR3 protein: CASSLYTGDSQNSPLHF. Written as DNA, the CDR3 is TGTGCCAGCAGCTTATATACAGGCGACAGTCAAAATTCACCCCTCCACTTT.

The V call is TRBV28, the J call TRBJ2-2; D remains ambiguous. Germline lookup yields CDR1 MDHEN and CDR2 SYDVKM. Trimming shortened V by 5 bases and J by 2 bases, and 9 bases separated the two germline ends. This CDR3 is built from 14 residues. The CDR3 sequence: CASSPPLNTGELFF. CDR3 coding DNA: TGTGCCAGCAGTCCCCCCTTAAACACCGGGGAGCTGTTTTTT.

The chain links TRBV2 to TRBJ2-1; 7 bases match TRBD2. Germline V CDR1 and CDR2: SNHLY, FYNNEI. CDR3 length: 16 amino acids. V lost 2 bases and J lost 0; bases outside the gene matches: 4. The CDR3, as DNA: TGTGCCAGCAGTGAATCCGGCGGGAGCTCCTACAATGAGCAGTTCTTC. Amino acid sequence: CASSESGGSSYNEQFF.

The chain uses TRBV25-1 and TRBJ1-5; D gene ambiguous. The CDR3 totals 14 residues. Germline loops: CDR1 MGHDK, CDR2 SYGVNS. V lost 3 bases and J lost 3, with 9 bases in between. CDR3 in amino acids: CASSDIDTNQPQHF. The CDR3 region has the DNA TGTGCCAGCAGTGATATCGATACCAATCAGCCCCAGCATTTT.

The chain uses TRBV7-9 and TRBJ1-2, with no clear D. The CDR3 has 13 residues. Germline V gene sequence: CDR1 SEHNR, CDR2 FQNEAQ (reference sequence). Trimming left V 5 bases short and J 4 bases short, with 11 bases between. The CDR3: CASSPQNSYGYTF. The CDR3 coding sequence is TGTGCCAGCAGCCCGCAAAACAGCTATGGCTACACCTTC.

The chain couples TRBV27 to TRBJ2-7, with TRBD1 identical over 8 bases. The germline gives CDR1 MNHEY, CDR2 SMNVEV (reference sequence). V was pared by 0 bases and J by 4 bases, with 17 bases of the junction left unmatched. The CDR3 runs to 19 residues. The CDR3 DNA reads as TGTGCCAGCAGTTTATCCGCCTTAGAATCAGGGGGCAGACCGTACGAGCAGTACTTC. Its translation is CASSLSALESGGRPYEQYF.

This CDR3 is CASSLSWREVTYEQYF. CDR3 DNA sequence: TGTGCCAGCAGTTTATCGTGGCGGGAGGTTACCTACGAGCAGTACTTC. The V and J genes are TRBV27 and TRBJ2-7; 8 bases align to TRBD2. The CDR3 sequence is 16 residues long. V shed 0 bases and J 2 bases; nucleotides not matched to a gene: 6. Germline loops: CDR1 MNHEY, CDR2 SMNVEV (reference sequence).

V and J are TRBV11-2 and TRBJ1-2, with D uncertain. V lost 5 bases to trimming and J lost 4 bases, with 17 bases between them. The CDR3 runs to 15 residues. In germline, CDR1 is SGHAT, CDR2 FQNNGV. CDR3 DNA: TGTGCCAGCAGCGAGGACCGGAGAGTCGTCTATGGCTACACCTTC. This sequence encodes CASSEDRRVVYGYTF.